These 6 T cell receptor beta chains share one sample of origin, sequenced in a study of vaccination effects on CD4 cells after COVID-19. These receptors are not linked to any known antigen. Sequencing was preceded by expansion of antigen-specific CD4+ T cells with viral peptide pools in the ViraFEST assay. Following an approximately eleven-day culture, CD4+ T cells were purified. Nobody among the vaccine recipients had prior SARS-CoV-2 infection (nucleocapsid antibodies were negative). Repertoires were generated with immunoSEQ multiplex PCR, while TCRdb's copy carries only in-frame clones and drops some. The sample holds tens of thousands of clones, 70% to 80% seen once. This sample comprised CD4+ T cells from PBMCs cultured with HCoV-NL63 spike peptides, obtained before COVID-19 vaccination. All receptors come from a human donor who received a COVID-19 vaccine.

The CDR3 region is CASRSGVPSTDTQYF. CDR3 coding DNA: TGCGCCAGCAGAAGCGGGGTACCTAGCACAGATACGCAGTATTTT. The chain employs TRBV5-1 and TRBJ2-3, with 7 bases fitting TRBD2. The germline V gene has CDR1 SGHRS and CDR2 YFSETQ. With 5 bases clipped from V and 0 bases from J, the junction kept 6 bases outside the gene matches. There are 15 residues in the CDR3. The complete variable domain, with remaining parts taken from reference TRBV5-1 and TRBJ2-3, reads KAGVTQTPRYLIKTRGQQVTLSCSPISGHRSVSWYQQTPGQGLQFLFEYFSETQRNKGNFPGRFSGRQFSNSRSEMNVSTLELGDSALYLCASRSGVPSTDTQYFGPGTRLTVL.

In nucleotides, the CDR3 is TGTGCCAGCAGCTTAGTAACAGGGGCACCCTACAATGAGCAGTTCTTC. Its protein product is CASSLVTGAPYNEQFF. The genes are TRBV11-2 and TRBJ2-1; 7 bases match TRBD1. There are 16 residues in the CDR3. After removal of 1 base from V and 2 bases from J, the junction contained 5 bases not matched to a gene. Germline CDR1 reads SGHAT; CDR2 reads FQNNGV.

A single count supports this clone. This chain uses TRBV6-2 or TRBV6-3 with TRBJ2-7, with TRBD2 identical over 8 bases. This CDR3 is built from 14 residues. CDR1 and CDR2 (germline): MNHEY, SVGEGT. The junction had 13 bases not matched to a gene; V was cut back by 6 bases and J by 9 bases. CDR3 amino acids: CASSEAGTRSWQYV. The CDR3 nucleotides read TGTGCCAGCAGCGAAGCCGGGACTAGGTCTTGGCAGTACGTC.

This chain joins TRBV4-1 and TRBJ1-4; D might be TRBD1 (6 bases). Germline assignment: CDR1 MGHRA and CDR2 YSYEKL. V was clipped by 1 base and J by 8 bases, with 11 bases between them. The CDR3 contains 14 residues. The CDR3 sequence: CASSQGGDNEKLFF. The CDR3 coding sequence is TGCGCCAGCAGCCAAGGGGGGGACAACGAAAAACTGTTTTTT.

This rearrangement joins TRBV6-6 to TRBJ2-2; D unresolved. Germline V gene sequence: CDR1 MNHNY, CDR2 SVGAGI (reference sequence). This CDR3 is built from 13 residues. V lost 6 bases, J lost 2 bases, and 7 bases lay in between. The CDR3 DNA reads TGTGCCAGCAGACCCCCTAACACCGGGGAGCTGTTTTTT. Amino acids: CASRPPNTGELFF.

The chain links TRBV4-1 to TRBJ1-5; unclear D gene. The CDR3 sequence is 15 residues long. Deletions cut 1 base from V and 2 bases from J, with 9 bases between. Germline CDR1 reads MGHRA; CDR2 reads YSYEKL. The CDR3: CASSQAPMGNQPQHF. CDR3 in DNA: TGCGCCAGCAGCCAAGCCCCAATGGGCAATCAGCCCCAGCATTTT.